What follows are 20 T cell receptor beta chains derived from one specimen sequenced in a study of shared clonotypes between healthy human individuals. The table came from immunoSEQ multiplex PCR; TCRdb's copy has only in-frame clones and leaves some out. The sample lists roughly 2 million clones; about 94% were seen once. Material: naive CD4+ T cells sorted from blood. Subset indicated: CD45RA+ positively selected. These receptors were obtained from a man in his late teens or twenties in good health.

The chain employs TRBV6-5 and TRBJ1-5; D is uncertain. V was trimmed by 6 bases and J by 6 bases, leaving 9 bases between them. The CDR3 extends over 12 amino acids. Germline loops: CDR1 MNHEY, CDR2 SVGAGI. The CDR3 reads CASRGWGQPQHF. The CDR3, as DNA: TGTGCCAGCAGGGGCTGGGGTCAGCCCCAGCATTTT.

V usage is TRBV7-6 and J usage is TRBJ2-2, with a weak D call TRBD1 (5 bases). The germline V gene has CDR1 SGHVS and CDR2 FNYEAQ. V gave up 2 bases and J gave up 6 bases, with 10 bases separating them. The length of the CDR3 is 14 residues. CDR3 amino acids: CASSLNYRSGELFF. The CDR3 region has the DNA TGTGCCAGCAGCTTAAATTACAGGTCCGGGGAGCTGTTTTTT.

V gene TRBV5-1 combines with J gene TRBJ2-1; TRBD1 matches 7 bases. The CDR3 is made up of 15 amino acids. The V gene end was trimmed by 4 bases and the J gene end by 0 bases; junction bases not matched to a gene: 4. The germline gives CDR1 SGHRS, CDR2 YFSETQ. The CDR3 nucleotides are TGCGCCAGCAGCCCGCAGGGGGTCTCCTACAATGAGCAGTTCTTC. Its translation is CASSPQGVSYNEQFF.

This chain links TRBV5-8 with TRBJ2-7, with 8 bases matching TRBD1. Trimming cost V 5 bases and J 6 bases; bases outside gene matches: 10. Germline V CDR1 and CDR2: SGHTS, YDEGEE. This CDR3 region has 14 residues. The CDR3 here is CASSSWTGYREQYF. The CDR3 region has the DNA TGTGCCAGCAGTTCATGGACAGGGTATCGCGAGCAGTACTTC.

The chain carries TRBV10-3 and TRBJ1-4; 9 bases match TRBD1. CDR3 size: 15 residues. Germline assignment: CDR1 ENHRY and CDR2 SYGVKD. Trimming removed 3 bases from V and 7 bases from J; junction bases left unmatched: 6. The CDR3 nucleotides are TGTGCCATCAGTGACTCGGGACAGGGAGGTGAAAAACTGTTTTTT. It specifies CAISDSGQGGEKLFF.

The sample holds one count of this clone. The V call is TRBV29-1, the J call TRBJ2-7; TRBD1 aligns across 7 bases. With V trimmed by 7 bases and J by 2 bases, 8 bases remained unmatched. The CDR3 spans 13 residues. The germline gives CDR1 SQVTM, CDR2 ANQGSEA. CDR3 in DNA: TGCAGCGCTGAGTCGGGACAGACCTACGAGCAGTACTTC. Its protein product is CSAESGQTYEQYF.

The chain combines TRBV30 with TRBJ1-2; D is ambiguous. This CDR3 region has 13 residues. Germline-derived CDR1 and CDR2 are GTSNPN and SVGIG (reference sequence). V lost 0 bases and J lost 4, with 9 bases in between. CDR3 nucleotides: TGTGCCTGGAGTGTTGGAAAGACCTATGGCTACACCTTC. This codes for CAWSVGKTYGYTF.

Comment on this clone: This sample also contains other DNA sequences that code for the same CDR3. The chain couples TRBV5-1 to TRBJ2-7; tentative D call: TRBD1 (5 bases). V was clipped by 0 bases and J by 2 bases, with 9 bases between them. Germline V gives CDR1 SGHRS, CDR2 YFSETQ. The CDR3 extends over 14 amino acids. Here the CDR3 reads CASSLAQGPYEQYF. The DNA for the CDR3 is TGCGCCAGCAGCTTGGCCCAGGGTCCCTACGAGCAGTACTTC. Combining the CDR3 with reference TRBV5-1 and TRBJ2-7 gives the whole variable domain KAGVTQTPRYLIKTRGQQVTLSCSPISGHRSVSWYQQTPGQGLQFLFEYFSETQRNKGNFPGRFSGRQFSNSRSEMNVSTLELGDSALYLCASSLAQGPYEQYFGPGTRLTVT.

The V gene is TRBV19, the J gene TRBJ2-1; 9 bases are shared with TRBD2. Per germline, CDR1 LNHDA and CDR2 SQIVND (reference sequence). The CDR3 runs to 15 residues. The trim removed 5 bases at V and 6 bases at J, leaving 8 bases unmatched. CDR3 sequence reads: CASSVTSGFFNEQFF. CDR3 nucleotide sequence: TGTGCCAGTAGTGTAACTAGCGGGTTCTTCAATGAGCAGTTCTTC.

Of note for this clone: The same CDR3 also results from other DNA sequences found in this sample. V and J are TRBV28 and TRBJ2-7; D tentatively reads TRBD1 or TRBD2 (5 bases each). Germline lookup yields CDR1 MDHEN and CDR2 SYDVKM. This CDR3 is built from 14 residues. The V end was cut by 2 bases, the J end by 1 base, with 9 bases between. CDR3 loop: CASSLLGGSYEQYF. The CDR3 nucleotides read TGTGCCAGCAGTTTACTTGGGGGTTCCTACGAGCAGTACTTC.

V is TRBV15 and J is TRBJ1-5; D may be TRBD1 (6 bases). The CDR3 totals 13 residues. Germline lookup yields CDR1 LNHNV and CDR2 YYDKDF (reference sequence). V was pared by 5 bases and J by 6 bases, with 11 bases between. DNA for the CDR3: TGTGCCACCAGCCAGGAAGGGGGTCAGCCCCAGCATTTT. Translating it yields CATSQEGGQPQHF.

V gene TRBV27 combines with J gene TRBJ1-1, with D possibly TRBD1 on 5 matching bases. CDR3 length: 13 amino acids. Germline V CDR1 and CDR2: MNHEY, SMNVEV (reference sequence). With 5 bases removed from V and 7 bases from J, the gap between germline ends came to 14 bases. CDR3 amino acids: CASSQGRGLEAFF. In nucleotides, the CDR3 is TGTGCCAGCAGTCAAGGACGGGGCCTTGAAGCTTTCTTT.

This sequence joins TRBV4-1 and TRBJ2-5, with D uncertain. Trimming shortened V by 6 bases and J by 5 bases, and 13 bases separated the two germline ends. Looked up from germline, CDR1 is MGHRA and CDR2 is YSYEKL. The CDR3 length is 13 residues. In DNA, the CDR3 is TGCGCCAGCAGTTCTGGCCTGGCTGAGACCCAGTACTTC. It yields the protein CASSSGLAETQYF.

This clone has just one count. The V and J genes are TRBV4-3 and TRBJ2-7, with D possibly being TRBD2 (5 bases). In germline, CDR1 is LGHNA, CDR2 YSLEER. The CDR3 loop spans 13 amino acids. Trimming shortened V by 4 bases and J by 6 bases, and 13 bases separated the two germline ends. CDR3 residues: CASSLRTEFEQYF. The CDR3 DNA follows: TGCGCCAGCAGCCTCAGGACTGAATTCGAGCAGTACTTC.

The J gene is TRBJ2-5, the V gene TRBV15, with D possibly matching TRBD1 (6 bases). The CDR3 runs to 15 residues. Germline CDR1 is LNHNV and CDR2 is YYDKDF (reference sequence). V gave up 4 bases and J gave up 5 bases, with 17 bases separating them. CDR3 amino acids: CATSKGQSQGETQYF. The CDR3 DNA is TGTGCCACCAGCAAAGGACAGAGCCAAGGGGAGACCCAGTACTTC.

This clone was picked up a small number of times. Here the CDR3 DNA reads TGTGCCATCAGTCCTAGCGGGGCCTACGAGCAGTACTTC. It encodes CAISPSGAYEQYF. The chain joins TRBV10-3 to TRBJ2-7; 9 bases are shared with TRBD2. This CDR3 has 13 residues. The J segment lost 2 bases and the V segment lost 5 bases, leaving 1 base of the junction unmatched. The germline V gene has CDR1 ENHRY and CDR2 SYGVKD.

The CDR3 DNA follows: TGTGCCAGCTCACCCGAACAGGGGGCTAACTATGGCTACACCTTC. Translated, it gives CASSPEQGANYGYTF. The chain carries TRBV18 and TRBJ1-2; 8 nucleotides agree with TRBD1. The CDR3 contains 15 residues. Germline CDR1 reads KGHSH; CDR2 reads LQKENI. The V segment lost 3 bases and the J segment 0 bases; nucleotides outside the gene matches: 3.

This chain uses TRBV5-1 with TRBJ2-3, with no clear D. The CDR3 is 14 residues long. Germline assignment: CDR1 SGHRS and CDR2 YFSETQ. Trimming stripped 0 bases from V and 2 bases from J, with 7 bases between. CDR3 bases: TGCGCCAGCAGCTTGGAGCTAATCACAGATACGCAGTATTTT. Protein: CASSLELITDTQYF.

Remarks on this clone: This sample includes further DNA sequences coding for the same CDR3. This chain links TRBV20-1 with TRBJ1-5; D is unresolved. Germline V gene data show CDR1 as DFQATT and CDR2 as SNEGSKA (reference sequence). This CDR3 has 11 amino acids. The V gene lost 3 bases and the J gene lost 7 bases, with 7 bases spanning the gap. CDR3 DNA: TGCAGTGCTAGTTCGGGGCAGCCCCAGCATTTT. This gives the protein CSASSGQPQHF.

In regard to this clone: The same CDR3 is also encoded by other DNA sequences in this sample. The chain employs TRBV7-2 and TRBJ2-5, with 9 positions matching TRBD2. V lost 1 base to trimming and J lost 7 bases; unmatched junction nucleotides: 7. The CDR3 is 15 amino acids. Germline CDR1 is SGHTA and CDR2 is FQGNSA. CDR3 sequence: CASSLVAGVGGTQYF. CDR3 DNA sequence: TGTGCCAGCAGCTTAGTAGCGGGAGTGGGAGGGACCCAGTACTTC.